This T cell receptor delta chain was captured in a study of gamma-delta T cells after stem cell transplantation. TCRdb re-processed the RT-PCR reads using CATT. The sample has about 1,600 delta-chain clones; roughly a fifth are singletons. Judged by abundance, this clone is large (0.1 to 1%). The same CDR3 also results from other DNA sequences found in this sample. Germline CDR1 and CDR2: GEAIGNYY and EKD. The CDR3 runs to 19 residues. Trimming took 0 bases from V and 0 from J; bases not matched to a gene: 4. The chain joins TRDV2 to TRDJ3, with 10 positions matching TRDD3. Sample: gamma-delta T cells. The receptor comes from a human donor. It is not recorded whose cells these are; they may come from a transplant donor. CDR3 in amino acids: CACDTVGDTISWDTRQMFF. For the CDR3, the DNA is TGTGCCTGTGACACCGTGGGGGATACTATCTCCTGGGACACCCGACAGATGTTTTTC.